The source of this T cell receptor (beta chain) is a study of T-cell reconstitution after alpha-beta-depleted transplantation in children. Researchers prepared the TCRbeta library using unique molecular identifiers, the study reports. Using its own MiXCR run on the PCR reads, TCRdb lists one record per CDR3 protein. The sample includes a few hundred thousand distinct CDR3 sequences, approximately 9.5% seen only once; the top ten take 5% to 7%. The CDR3 contains 18 residues. Unmatched junction bases numbered 10, after V lost 1 base and J lost 4 bases. CDR1 LGHNT and CDR2 FRNRAP come from the germline V gene. This clonotype came up a few times.

V and J are TRBV12-5 and TRBJ2-3; 11 bases line up with TRBD2. The receptor's source is a human donor who donated a stem cell graft to a child with acute lymphoblastic leukemia. Sequences were derived from PBMCs from the stem cell graft donor, sampled from the stem cell graft. The CDR3 protein is CASGLARLAGMRADTQYF. CDR3 sequence (DNA): TGTGCTAGTGGTTTGGCCAGACTAGCGGGGATGCGCGCAGATACGCAGTATTTT.